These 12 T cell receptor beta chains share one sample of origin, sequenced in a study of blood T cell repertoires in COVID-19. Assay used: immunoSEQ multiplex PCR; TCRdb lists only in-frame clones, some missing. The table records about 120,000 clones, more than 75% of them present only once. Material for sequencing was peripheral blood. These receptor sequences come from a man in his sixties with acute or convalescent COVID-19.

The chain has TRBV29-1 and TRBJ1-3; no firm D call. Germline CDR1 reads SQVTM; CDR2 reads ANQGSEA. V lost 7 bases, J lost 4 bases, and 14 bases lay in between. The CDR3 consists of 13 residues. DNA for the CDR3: TGCAGCGCCGTACGTTCGGGAGGAAACACCATATATTTT. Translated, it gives CSAVRSGGNTIYF. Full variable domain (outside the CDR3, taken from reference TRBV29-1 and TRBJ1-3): SAVISQKPSRDICQRGTSLTIQCQVDSQVTMMFWYRQQPGQSLTLIATANQGSEATYESGFVIDKFPISRPNLTFSTLTVSNMSPEDSSIYLCSAVRSGGNTIYFGEGSWLTVV.

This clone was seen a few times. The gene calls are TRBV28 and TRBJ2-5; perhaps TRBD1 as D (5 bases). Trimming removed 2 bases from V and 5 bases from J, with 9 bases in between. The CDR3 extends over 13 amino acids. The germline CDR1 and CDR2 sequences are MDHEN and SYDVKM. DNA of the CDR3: TGTGCCAGCAGTTTAGACAGTGCGGAGACCCAGTACTTC. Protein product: CASSLDSAETQYF.

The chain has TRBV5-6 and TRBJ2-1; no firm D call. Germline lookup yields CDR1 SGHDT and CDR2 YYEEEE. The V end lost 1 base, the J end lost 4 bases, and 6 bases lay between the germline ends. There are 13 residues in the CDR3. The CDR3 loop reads CASSLQQYNEQFF. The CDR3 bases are TGTGCCAGCAGCTTGCAACAGTACAATGAGCAGTTCTTC.

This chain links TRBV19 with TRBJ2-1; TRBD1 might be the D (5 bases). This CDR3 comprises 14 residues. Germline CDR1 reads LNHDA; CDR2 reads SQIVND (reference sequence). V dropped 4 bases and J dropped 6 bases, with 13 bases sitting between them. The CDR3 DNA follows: TGTGCCAGTAGTACCAGGGATCTGGTCAATGAGCAGTTCTTC. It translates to CASSTRDLVNEQFF.

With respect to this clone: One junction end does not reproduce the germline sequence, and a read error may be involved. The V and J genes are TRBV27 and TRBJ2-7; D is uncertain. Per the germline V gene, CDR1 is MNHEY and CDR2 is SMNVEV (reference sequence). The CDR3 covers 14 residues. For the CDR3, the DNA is TGTGCCACCAGTTATCGGCCTACGGGCTACGAGCAGTACTTC. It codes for CATSYRPTGYEQYF.

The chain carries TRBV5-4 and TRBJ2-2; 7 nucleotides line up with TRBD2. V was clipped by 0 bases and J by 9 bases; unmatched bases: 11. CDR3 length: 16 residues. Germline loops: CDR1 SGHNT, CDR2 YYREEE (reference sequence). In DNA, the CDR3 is TGTGCCAGCAGCTTGGCCGGTGCGGGAGTGCGAAGGGAGCTGTTTTTT. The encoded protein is CASSLAGAGVRRELFF.

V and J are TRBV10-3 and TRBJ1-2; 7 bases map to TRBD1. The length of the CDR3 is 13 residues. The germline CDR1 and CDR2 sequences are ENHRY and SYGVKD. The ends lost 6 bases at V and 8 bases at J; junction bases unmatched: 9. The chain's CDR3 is CAIRPLQGIGYTF. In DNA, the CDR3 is TGTGCCATCAGACCCCTACAGGGGATCGGCTACACCTTC.

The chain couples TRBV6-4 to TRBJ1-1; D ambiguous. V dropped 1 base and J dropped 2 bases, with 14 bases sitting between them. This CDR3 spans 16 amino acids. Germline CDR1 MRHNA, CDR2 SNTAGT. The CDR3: CASSDYQRGVNTEAFF. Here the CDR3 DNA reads TGTGCCAGCAGTGACTACCAGAGAGGAGTTAACACTGAAGCTTTCTTT.

For the CDR3, the DNA is TGTGCCAGCAGTTACCCGGGTCTTGAGCAGTTCTTC. It codes for CASSYPGLEQFF. This chain uses TRBV6-2 or TRBV6-3 with TRBJ2-1, with D uncertain. The germline V and J ends were trimmed by 2 bases and 9 bases, with 8 bases remaining between them. Per the germline V gene, CDR1 is MNHEY and CDR2 is SVGEGT. The CDR3 is 12 residues long.

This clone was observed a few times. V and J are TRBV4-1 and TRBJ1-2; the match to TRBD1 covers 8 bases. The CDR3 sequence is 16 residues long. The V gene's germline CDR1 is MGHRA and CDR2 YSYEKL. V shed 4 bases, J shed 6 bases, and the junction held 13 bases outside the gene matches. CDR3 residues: CASSPQQSRGPHGYTF. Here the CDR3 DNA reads TGCGCCAGCAGCCCGCAACAATCCAGGGGGCCGCATGGCTACACCTTC.

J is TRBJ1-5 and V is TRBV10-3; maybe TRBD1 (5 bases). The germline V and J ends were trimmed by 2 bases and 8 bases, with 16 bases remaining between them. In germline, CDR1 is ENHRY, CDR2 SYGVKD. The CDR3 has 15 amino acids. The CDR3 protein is CAISEGAGRVKPQHF. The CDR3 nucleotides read TGTGCCATCAGTGAGGGGGCCGGAAGGGTGAAGCCCCAGCATTTT.

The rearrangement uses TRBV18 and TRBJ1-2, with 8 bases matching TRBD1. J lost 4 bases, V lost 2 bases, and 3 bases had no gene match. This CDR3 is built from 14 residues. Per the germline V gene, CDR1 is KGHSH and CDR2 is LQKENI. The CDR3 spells CASSPAGTGYGYTF. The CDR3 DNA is TGTGCCAGCTCACCAGCCGGGACAGGCTATGGCTACACCTTC.